This T cell receptor (beta chain) stems from a study of blood T cells in healthy people across ages. Samples each yielded at least 6 micrograms of total RNA. This clonotype was found once. Next came a second PCR, run for about 7 to 11 cycles, which used a sample-barcoded 5' primer along with a J-beta primer mix. TCRdb reprocessed the 5' RACE reads with MiXCR, giving one entry per CDR3 protein. The sample contains around 990,000 distinct CDR3 sequences, about 25% of which appear only once. CDR1 SGHTA and CDR2 FQGTGA come from the germline V gene. The CDR3 totals 15 residues. Trimming left V 4 bases short and J 2 bases short, with 12 bases between. The sample was also linked to a second study, of T cells of mothers and their children. That work contributes: Whatever RNA was extracted went entirely into cDNA synthesis, at roughly 1.6 ug per 15 ul.

The receptor's source is a girl aged 2 to 10 in good health. Sample: blood. This chain joins TRBV7-3 and TRBJ2-1; D may be TRBD1 (5 bases). The chain's CDR3 is CASSSYRSAYNEQFF. The CDR3 DNA reads as TGTGCCAGCAGCTCCTACAGGAGCGCCTACAATGAGCAGTTCTTC.